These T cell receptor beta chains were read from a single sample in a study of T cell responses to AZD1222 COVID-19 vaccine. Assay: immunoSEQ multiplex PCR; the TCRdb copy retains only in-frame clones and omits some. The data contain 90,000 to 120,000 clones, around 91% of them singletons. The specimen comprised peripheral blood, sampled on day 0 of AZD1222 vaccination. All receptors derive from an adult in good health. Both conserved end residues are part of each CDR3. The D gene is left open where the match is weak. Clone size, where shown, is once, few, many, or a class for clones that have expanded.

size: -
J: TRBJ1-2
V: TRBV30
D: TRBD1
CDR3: CAWSRTDNRGRYGYTF
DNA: TGTGCCTGGAGCCGAACAGACAACAGGGGGAGGTATGGCTACACCTTC

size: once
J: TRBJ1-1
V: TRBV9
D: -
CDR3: CASSVVGDMNTEAFF
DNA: TGTGCCAGCAGCGTAGTTGGGGACATGAACACTGAAGCTTTCTTT

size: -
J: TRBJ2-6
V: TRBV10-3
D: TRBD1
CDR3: CAISGEGASSGANVLTF
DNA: TGTGCCATCAGTGGAGAGGGGGCATCCTCTGGGGCCAACGTCCTGACTTTC

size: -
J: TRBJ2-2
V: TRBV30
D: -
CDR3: CAWSRLTGGPGELFF
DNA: TGTGCCTGGAGTCGACTTACGGGGGGCCCTGGGGAGCTGTTTTTT

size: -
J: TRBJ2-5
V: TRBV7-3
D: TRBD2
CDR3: CATSGLAGATQSKETQYF
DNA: TGTGCCACCTCCGGGCTAGCGGGGGCAACCCAATCCAAAGAGACCCAGTACTTC

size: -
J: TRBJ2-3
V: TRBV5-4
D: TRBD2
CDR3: CASSGSGGSPVTDTQYF
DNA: TGTGCCAGCAGCGGATCGGGGGGGTCCCCTGTCACAGATACGCAGTATTTT

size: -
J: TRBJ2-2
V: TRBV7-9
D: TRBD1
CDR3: CASRDRANTGELFF
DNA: TGTGCCAGCCGGGACAGGGCGAACACCGGGGAGCTGTTTTTT

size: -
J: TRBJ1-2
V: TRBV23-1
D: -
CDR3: CASSQSMYGYTF
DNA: TGCGCCAGCAGTCAATCGATGTATGGCTACACCTTC

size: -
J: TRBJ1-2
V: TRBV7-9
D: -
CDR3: CASSPVPTNYGYTF
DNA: TGTGCCAGCAGCCCGGTACCAACTAACTATGGCTACACCTTC

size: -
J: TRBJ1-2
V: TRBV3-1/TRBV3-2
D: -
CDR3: CASSQHSYYGYTF
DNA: TGTGCCAGCAGCCAACACAGCTACTATGGCTACACCTTC

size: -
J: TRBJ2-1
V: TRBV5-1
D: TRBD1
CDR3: CASSQGQVNEQFF
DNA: TGCGCCAGCTCCCAGGGACAGGTCAATGAGCAGTTCTTC

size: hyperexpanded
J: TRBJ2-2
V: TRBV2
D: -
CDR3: CASSFYQGQGPGFDGELFF
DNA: TGTGCCAGCAGTTTTTACCAAGGCCAGGGGCCCGGCTTTGACGGGGAGCTGTTTTTT

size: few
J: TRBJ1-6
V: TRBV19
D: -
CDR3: CASSIFGDIGSPLHF
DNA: TGTGCCAGTAGTATTTTTGGGGACATCGGGTCACCCCTCCACTTT

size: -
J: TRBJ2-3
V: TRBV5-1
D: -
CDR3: CASSSPSASTDTQYF
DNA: TGCGCCAGCAGCTCCCCTAGTGCTAGCACAGATACGCAGTATTTT

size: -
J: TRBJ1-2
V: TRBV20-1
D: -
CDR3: CSASADYGDYGYTF
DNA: TGCAGTGCTAGTGCGGACTACGGTGACTATGGCTACACCTTC

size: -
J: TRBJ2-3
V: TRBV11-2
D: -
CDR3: CASSLETGRGIADTQYF
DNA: TGTGCCAGCAGCTTAGAGACAGGGCGGGGGATAGCAGATACGCAGTATTTT

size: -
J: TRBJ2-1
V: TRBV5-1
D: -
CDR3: CASSLGQGGYNEQFF
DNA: TGCGCCAGCAGCTTGGGGCAGGGAGGCTACAATGAGCAGTTCTTC

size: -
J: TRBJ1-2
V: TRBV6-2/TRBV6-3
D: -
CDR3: CASSYGGGPDYGYTF
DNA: TGTGCCAGCAGTTACGGTGGGGGGCCAGACTATGGCTACACCTTC

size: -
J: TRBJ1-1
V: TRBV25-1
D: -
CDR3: CASSVSGRNTEAFF
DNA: TGTGCCAGCAGTGTCTCAGGTAGGAACACTGAAGCTTTCTTT

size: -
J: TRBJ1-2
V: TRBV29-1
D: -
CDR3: CSVDVLGHEGYTF
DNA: TGCAGCGTTGATGTTTTAGGCCATGAGGGCTACACCTTC

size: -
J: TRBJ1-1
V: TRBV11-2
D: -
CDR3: CASSLTVENTEAFF
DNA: TGTGCCAGCAGCTTGACCGTCGAGAACACTGAAGCTTTCTTT

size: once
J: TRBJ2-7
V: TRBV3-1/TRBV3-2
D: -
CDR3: CASSQRQGDSYEQYF
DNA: TGTGCCAGCAGCCAACGGCAGGGCGACTCCTACGAGCAGTACTTC

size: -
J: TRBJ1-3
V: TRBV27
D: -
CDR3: CASSLTPARNTIYF
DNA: TGTGCCAGCAGTTTGACCCCTGCAAGAAACACCATATATTTT

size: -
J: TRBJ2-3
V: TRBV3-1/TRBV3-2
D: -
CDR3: CASSPRLSGPQADTQYF
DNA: TGTGCCAGCAGCCCACGCCTAAGCGGGCCCCAAGCAGATACGCAGTATTTT

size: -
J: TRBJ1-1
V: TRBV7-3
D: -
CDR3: CASRRMWALNTEAFF
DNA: TGTGCCAGCAGGCGTATGTGGGCGTTGAACACTGAAGCTTTCTTT

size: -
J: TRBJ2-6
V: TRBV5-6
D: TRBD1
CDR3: CASSPLSGQDLSGANVLTF
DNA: TGTGCCAGCAGCCCCCTATCGGGACAGGATCTCTCTGGGGCCAACGTCCTGACTTTC

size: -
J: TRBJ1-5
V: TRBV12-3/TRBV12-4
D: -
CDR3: CASSLRMQPQHF
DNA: TGTGCCAGCAGTTTGCGGATGCAGCCCCAGCATTTT

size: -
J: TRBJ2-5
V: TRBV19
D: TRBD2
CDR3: CASSPSGGQETQYF
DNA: TGTGCCAGTAGTCCGAGCGGGGGTCAAGAGACCCAGTACTTC

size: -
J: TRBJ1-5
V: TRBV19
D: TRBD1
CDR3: CASSIAGTGVNQPQHF
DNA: TGTGCCAGTAGTATAGCCGGGACAGGGGTCAATCAGCCCCAGCATTTT

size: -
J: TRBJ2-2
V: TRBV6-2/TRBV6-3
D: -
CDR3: CASSGTGTATGELFF
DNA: TGTGCCAGCAGTGGAACCGGGACGGCCACCGGGGAGCTGTTTTTT

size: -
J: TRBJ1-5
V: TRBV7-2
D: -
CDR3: CASSFERDQPQHF
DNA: TGTGCCAGCAGCTTTGAGAGGGATCAGCCCCAGCATTTT

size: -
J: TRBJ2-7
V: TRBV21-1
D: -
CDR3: CASRWPGASITYEQYF
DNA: TGTGCCAGCAGGTGGCCGGGGGCTTCTATAACCTACGAGCAGTACTTC

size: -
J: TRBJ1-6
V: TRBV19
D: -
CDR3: CASSPESSYNSPLHF
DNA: TGTGCCAGTAGTCCGGAGAGCTCCTATAATTCACCCCTCCACTTT

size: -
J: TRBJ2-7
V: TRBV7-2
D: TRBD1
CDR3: CASSQPATGGFEQYF
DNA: TGTGCCAGCAGCCAACCCGCGACAGGGGGGTTCGAGCAGTACTTC

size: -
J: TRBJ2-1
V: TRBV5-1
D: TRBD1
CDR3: CASSLFIGAVGQVDNEQFF
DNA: TGCGCCAGCAGCTTGTTTATTGGGGCGGTAGGACAGGTAGACAATGAGCAGTTCTTC

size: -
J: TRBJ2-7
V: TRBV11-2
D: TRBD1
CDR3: CASSLVQDRRYEQYF
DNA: TGTGCCAGCAGCTTAGTTCAGGACAGGAGATACGAGCAGTACTTC

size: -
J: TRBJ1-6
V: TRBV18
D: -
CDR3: CASSPGFDSPLHF
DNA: TGTGCCAGCTCACCGGGGTTTGATTCACCCCTCCACTTT

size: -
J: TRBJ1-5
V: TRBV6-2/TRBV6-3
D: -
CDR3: CASSYRLVQRNQPQHF
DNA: TGTGCCAGCAGTTACCGATTGGTCCAGCGAAATCAGCCCCAGCATTTT

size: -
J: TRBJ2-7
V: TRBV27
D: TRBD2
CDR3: CASSFSGTTRYSYEQYF
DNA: TGTGCCAGCAGTTTCTCCGGGACTACCCGATACTCCTACGAGCAGTACTTC

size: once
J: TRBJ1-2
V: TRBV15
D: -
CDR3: CATSREGGDGYTF
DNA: TGTGCCACCAGCAGAGAGGGAGGGGATGGCTACACCTTC

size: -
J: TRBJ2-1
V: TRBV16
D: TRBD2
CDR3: CASSQGLAGGKFF
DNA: TGTGCCAGCAGCCAAGGACTAGCGGGGGGAAAGTTCTTC